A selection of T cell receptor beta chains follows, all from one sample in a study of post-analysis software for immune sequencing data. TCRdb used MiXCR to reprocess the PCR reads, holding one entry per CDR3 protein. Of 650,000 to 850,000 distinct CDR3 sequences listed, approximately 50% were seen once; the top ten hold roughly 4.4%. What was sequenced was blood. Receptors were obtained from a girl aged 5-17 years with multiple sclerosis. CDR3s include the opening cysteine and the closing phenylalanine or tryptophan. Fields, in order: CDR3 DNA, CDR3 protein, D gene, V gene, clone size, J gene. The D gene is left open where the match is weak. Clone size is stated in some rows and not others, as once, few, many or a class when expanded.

CDR3nt: TGCAGCGTGGAAGACGGACGGGAAAGGAACACTGAAGCTTTCTTT
CDR3aa: CSVEDGRERNTEAFF
d_gene: .
v_gene: TRBV29-1
abundance: .
j_gene: TRBJ1-1

CDR3nt: TGCAGTGCTAGAGCCCAGGGGCCTCGGGCAGAGACCCAGTACTTC
CDR3aa: CSARAQGPRAETQYF
d_gene: .
v_gene: TRBV20-1
abundance: .
j_gene: TRBJ2-5

CDR3nt: TGCAGCGCCCCAGCACCCTTCCTAGCGGGGGGCCGCAATGAGCAGTTCTTC
CDR3aa: CSAPAPFLAGGRNEQFF
d_gene: TRBD2
v_gene: TRBV29-1
abundance: .
j_gene: TRBJ2-1

CDR3nt: TGCAGTGCTAGAGATCTGAGCGGAGCGGTTACGCAGTATTTT
CDR3aa: CSARDLSGAVTQYF
d_gene: .
v_gene: TRBV20-1
abundance: .
j_gene: TRBJ2-3

CDR3nt: TGCAGTGCGAACCCCCTAGCGCACCCCTACGAGCAGTACTTC
CDR3aa: CSANPLAHPYEQYF
d_gene: .
v_gene: TRBV20-1
abundance: once
j_gene: TRBJ2-7

CDR3nt: TGTGCCAGCAGTTTGGGACTAGCGGGAAGAGGCGATACGCAGTATTTT
CDR3aa: CASSLGLAGRGDTQYF
d_gene: TRBD2
v_gene: TRBV27
abundance: .
j_gene: TRBJ2-3

CDR3nt: TGTGCCAGCAGTATCGGACAGAACACTGAAGCTTTCTTT
CDR3aa: CASSIGQNTEAFF
d_gene: .
v_gene: TRBV6-6
abundance: few
j_gene: TRBJ1-1

CDR3nt: TGTGCCAGCAGGCATGGGACAGGGTCCTACGAGCAGTACTTC
CDR3aa: CASRHGTGSYEQYF
d_gene: TRBD1
v_gene: TRBV5-6
abundance: .
j_gene: TRBJ2-7

CDR3nt: TGCGCCAGCAGCTTGGTACTAGACGGCAATGAGCAGTTCTTC
CDR3aa: CASSLVLDGNEQFF
d_gene: .
v_gene: TRBV5-1
abundance: .
j_gene: TRBJ2-1

CDR3nt: TGTGCCAGCAGCGCAACCGGGACTAGGATATACGAGCAGTACTTC
CDR3aa: CASSATGTRIYEQYF
d_gene: TRBD2
v_gene: TRBV7-6
abundance: .
j_gene: TRBJ2-7

CDR3nt: TGCGCCAGCAGCTTGGATGGACAGGTTAGCAATCAGCCCCAGCATTTT
CDR3aa: CASSLDGQVSNQPQHF
d_gene: TRBD1
v_gene: TRBV5-1
abundance: .
j_gene: TRBJ1-5

CDR3nt: TGCAGTGCGAGTACAATCGGGACTATCTACGAGCAGTACTTC
CDR3aa: CSASTIGTIYEQYF
d_gene: TRBD2
v_gene: TRBV20-1
abundance: few
j_gene: TRBJ2-7

CDR3nt: TGTGCCAGCAGTTTGACCGGGACAGGGGTTTCGCGGGAGCAGTACTTC
CDR3aa: CASSLTGTGVSREQYF
d_gene: TRBD1
v_gene: TRBV27
abundance: .
j_gene: TRBJ2-4

CDR3nt: TGTGCCAGCAGTACAGACAGGGGTGGCTACACCTTC
CDR3aa: CASSTDRGGYTF
d_gene: TRBD1
v_gene: TRBV27
abundance: .
j_gene: TRBJ1-2

CDR3nt: TGCGCCAGCAGCCCGACAGCATCCTACACTGAAGCTTTCTTT
CDR3aa: CASSPTASYTEAFF
d_gene: .
v_gene: TRBV5-1
abundance: few
j_gene: TRBJ1-1

CDR3nt: TGTGCCAGCAGCTTAGTTGTGGTTCCCGGGACAGGGTTCCAGCCCCAGCATTTT
CDR3aa: CASSLVVVPGTGFQPQHF
d_gene: TRBD1
v_gene: TRBV7-9
abundance: once
j_gene: TRBJ1-5

CDR3nt: TGTGCCAGCAGCCGACAGGGGGCTATCTATGGCTACACCTTC
CDR3aa: CASSRQGAIYGYTF
d_gene: TRBD1
v_gene: TRBV12-3/TRBV12-4
abundance: .
j_gene: TRBJ1-2

CDR3nt: TGTGCCAGCAGTTTATCGGGGGGACCCACCGGGACTCTCCCCGGGGAGCTGTTTTTT
CDR3aa: CASSLSGGPTGTLPGELFF
d_gene: TRBD2
v_gene: TRBV12-3/TRBV12-4
abundance: .
j_gene: TRBJ2-2

CDR3nt: TGTGCCAGCAGCGTAGACGACAGGGGGCGGTCACCCCTCCACTTT
CDR3aa: CASSVDDRGRSPLHF
d_gene: TRBD1
v_gene: TRBV7-2
abundance: .
j_gene: TRBJ1-6

CDR3nt: TGTGCCAGCAGCGACCTCAAGGGAGCGATGAATACGCAGTATTTT
CDR3aa: CASSDLKGAMNTQYF
d_gene: .
v_gene: TRBV12-3/TRBV12-4
abundance: few
j_gene: TRBJ2-3

CDR3nt: TGTGCCAGCAGCCTGCCGGGACAGGGGGCACCCAACTATGGCTACACCTTC
CDR3aa: CASSLPGQGAPNYGYTF
d_gene: TRBD1
v_gene: TRBV6-1
abundance: .
j_gene: TRBJ1-2

CDR3nt: TGTGCCAGCAGAGGACAGGTCGGCACTGAAGCTTTCTTT
CDR3aa: CASRGQVGTEAFF
d_gene: TRBD1
v_gene: TRBV2
abundance: .
j_gene: TRBJ1-1

CDR3nt: TGCAGTGCTAGCGGGGGGACAAAAGAGACCCAGTACTTC
CDR3aa: CSASGGTKETQYF
d_gene: .
v_gene: TRBV20-1
abundance: few
j_gene: TRBJ2-5

CDR3nt: TGCAGCGCTTACCTCCCATCGAACACTGAAGCTTTCTTT
CDR3aa: CSAYLPSNTEAFF
d_gene: .
v_gene: TRBV29-1
abundance: once
j_gene: TRBJ1-1

CDR3nt: TGTGCCAGCAGTTTGGGGGTTTGGGCAGGGGCCAACGTCCTGACTTTC
CDR3aa: CASSLGVWAGANVLTF
d_gene: .
v_gene: TRBV27
abundance: few
j_gene: TRBJ2-6

CDR3nt: TGTGCCAGCAGACCAGGGGGACCGAACACTGAAGCTTTCTTT
CDR3aa: CASRPGGPNTEAFF
d_gene: TRBD1
v_gene: TRBV27
abundance: .
j_gene: TRBJ1-1

CDR3nt: TGCGCCAGCAGTGACGGGGGAAGTCTGAACACGCAGTATTTT
CDR3aa: CASSDGGSLNTQYF
d_gene: .
v_gene: TRBV5-1
abundance: .
j_gene: TRBJ2-3

CDR3nt: TGTGCCAGCAGCCAAGATCATTTCGCTGGCATATCTAACTATGGCTACACCTTC
CDR3aa: CASSQDHFAGISNYGYTF
d_gene: .
v_gene: TRBV4-2
abundance: .
j_gene: TRBJ1-2

CDR3nt: TGCAGCGTTGCATCCTTCCCATCGGATCGCGGCTACACCTTC
CDR3aa: CSVASFPSDRGYTF
d_gene: .
v_gene: TRBV29-1
abundance: .
j_gene: TRBJ1-2

CDR3nt: TGTGCCAGCAGCGCAAGTCCAGGGATGGACACTGAAGCTTTCTTT
CDR3aa: CASSASPGMDTEAFF
d_gene: .
v_gene: TRBV25-1
abundance: .
j_gene: TRBJ1-1

CDR3nt: TGTGCCAGCAAAGTCAGGGACTCTGGGGCCAACGTCCTGACTTTC
CDR3aa: CASKVRDSGANVLTF
d_gene: .
v_gene: TRBV12-3/TRBV12-4
abundance: .
j_gene: TRBJ2-6

CDR3nt: TGCGCCAGCAGTTATCTAGAGGGGGGGAACACTGAAGCTTTCTTT
CDR3aa: CASSYLEGGNTEAFF
d_gene: .
v_gene: TRBV5-1
abundance: .
j_gene: TRBJ1-1

CDR3nt: TGTGCCATCAGTACCGGCGGCGTCTATGGCTACACCTTC
CDR3aa: CAISTGGVYGYTF
d_gene: .
v_gene: TRBV10-3
abundance: few
j_gene: TRBJ1-2

CDR3nt: TGTGCCAGCAGTCTAAATTTAAGGGGGGACTTTCAAGAGACCCAGTACTTC
CDR3aa: CASSLNLRGDFQETQYF
d_gene: .
v_gene: TRBV12-3/TRBV12-4
abundance: .
j_gene: TRBJ2-5

CDR3nt: TGTGCCAGCAGTGACGGGACAGTCTCTGGGGCCAACGTCCTGACTTTC
CDR3aa: CASSDGTVSGANVLTF
d_gene: TRBD1
v_gene: TRBV6-4
abundance: few
j_gene: TRBJ2-6

CDR3nt: TGCAGTGCTAGCCAACCTGGGGGCTACACCTTC
CDR3aa: CSASQPGGYTF
d_gene: .
v_gene: TRBV20-1
abundance: once
j_gene: TRBJ1-2

CDR3nt: TGTGCCGCCAGCAGGGGGTGGACCCAGCATTTT
CDR3aa: CAASRGWTQHF
d_gene: TRBD1
v_gene: TRBV15
abundance: .
j_gene: TRBJ1-5

CDR3nt: TGTGCCAGCAGCGCCACAGGAGGCGAAAAACTGTTTTTT
CDR3aa: CASSATGGEKLFF
d_gene: .
v_gene: TRBV11-3
abundance: .
j_gene: TRBJ1-4

CDR3nt: TGTGCCAGCAGCTTGATGGGACTACAAGAGACCCAGTACTTC
CDR3aa: CASSLMGLQETQYF
d_gene: TRBD2
v_gene: TRBV5-5
abundance: .
j_gene: TRBJ2-5

CDR3nt: TGCAGTGCTGGTCGGATGGGCTACGAGCAGTTCTTC
CDR3aa: CSAGRMGYEQFF
d_gene: .
v_gene: TRBV20-1
abundance: .
j_gene: TRBJ2-1

CDR3nt: TGTGCCAGCAGTGGCGTAGTGGGGCAAGAGACCCAGTACTTC
CDR3aa: CASSGVVGQETQYF
d_gene: .
v_gene: TRBV6-2/TRBV6-3
abundance: .
j_gene: TRBJ2-5

CDR3nt: TGTGCCAGCAGCCTTACCTCCGGGACTAGCGGGAGGGGGGGCTACAATGAGCAGTTCTTC
CDR3aa: CASSLTSGTSGRGGYNEQFF
d_gene: TRBD2
v_gene: TRBV7-3
abundance: .
j_gene: TRBJ2-1